This paragraph reports one T cell receptor beta chain. Its target is unknown. The sample belongs to a study of T cell responses to AZD1222 COVID-19 vaccine. At the level of the study: Second-dose schedules of about 4 or about 12 weeks were combined.

Points from the study as a whole: Unmutated variant regions reportedly attract nearly half of all spike-specific TCRs. After two AZD1222 doses, spike-specific TCR breadth and depth rose versus day 0. Regions 160-218 and 743-854 dominated among vaccine-associated CD4 TCRs spanning spike.

The CDR3 loop spans 17 amino acids. In germline, CDR1 is SGHDN, CDR2 FVKESK. Trimming stripped 1 base from V and 0 bases from J, with 13 bases between. The repertoire was sequenced with immunoSEQ multiplex PCR; TCRdb's copy has only in-frame clones and lacks some. Counted here are under 200,000 clones, about 92% occurring once; the ten biggest clones make up 1% to 1.5%. The receptor was isolated from an adult in good health. The specimen was peripheral blood, collected on day 0 of AZD1222 vaccination. The chain has TRBV14 and TRBJ1-5; possible D gene TRBD1, 6 bases. The CDR3 sequence is CASSQGGEGDSNQPQHF. The CDR3 DNA sequence: TGTGCCAGCAGCCAAGGGGGGGAGGGGGATAGCAATCAGCCCCAGCATTTT.